One sample yielded the 11 T cell receptor beta chains listed below, sequenced in a study of blood T cell repertoires in COVID-19. Clones were sequenced by immunoSEQ multiplex PCR, and TCRdb holds only the in-frame ones, with some missing. The sample records around 120,000 clones, around 83% being singletons. The source material was peripheral blood. The source is an elderly man with active or convalescent COVID-19.

This chain links TRBV5-1 with TRBJ2-3, with TRBD1 matching 7 bases. Looked up from germline, CDR1 is SGHRS and CDR2 is YFSETQ. Unmatched junction bases numbered 3, after V lost 4 bases and J lost 7 bases. This CDR3 region has 12 residues. CDR3 in DNA: TGCGCCAGCAGCGAAGGGGGCCATACGCAGTATTTT. Translating gives CASSEGGHTQYF.

This clone was counted once. The V gene is TRBV27, the J gene TRBJ1-2; D remains unclear. CDR1 and CDR2 (germline): MNHEY, SMNVEV (reference sequence). This CDR3 contains 18 residues. V was shortened by 5 bases and J by 2 bases, with 24 bases between the two germline ends. The CDR3 reads CASSTARSAIGPNYGYTF. CDR3 nucleotide sequence: TGTGCCAGCAGTACCGCGCGTTCAGCCATTGGGCCCAACTATGGCTACACCTTC.

V and J are TRBV11-2 and TRBJ1-1; no definite D call. Germline V gives CDR1 SGHAT, CDR2 FQNNGV. V lost 1 base and J lost 7, with 13 bases in between. CDR3 length: 14 residues. CDR3 loop: CASSLGRAWGEAFF. In DNA form, the CDR3 reads TGTGCCAGCAGCTTAGGGAGGGCTTGGGGTGAAGCTTTCTTT.

This clone was picked up a small number of times. The rearrangement uses TRBV30 and TRBJ2-5; unclear D gene. Trimming left V 2 bases short and J 5 bases short, with 12 bases between. CDR3 length: 13 amino acids. Germline V gene data show CDR1 as GTSNPN and CDR2 as SVGIG (reference sequence). CDR3 amino acids: CAWSPDSLETQYF. CDR3 nucleotide sequence: TGTGCCTGGAGTCCGGATAGCTTGGAGACCCAGTACTTC.

J is TRBJ2-5 and V is TRBV18; tentative D call: TRBD1 (6 bases). The germline gives CDR1 KGHSH, CDR2 LQKENI. The V and J ends lost 6 bases and 0 bases respectively, with 14 bases between them. CDR3 size: 15 residues. The CDR3 is CASSLNRDNQETQYF. For the CDR3, the DNA is TGTGCCAGCTCCCTCAACCGGGACAACCAAGAGACCCAGTACTTC.

The chain uses TRBV27 and TRBJ2-5; D might be TRBD1 (6 bases). From germline, CDR1 is MNHEY and CDR2 SMNVEV (reference sequence). The CDR3 is made up of 14 amino acids. Trimming stripped 3 bases from V and 3 bases from J, with 11 bases between. CDR3 loop: CASSFWDNKETQYF. The CDR3 nucleotides are TGTGCCAGCAGTTTTTGGGACAACAAAGAGACCCAGTACTTC.

The CDR3, as DNA: TGTGCCAGCAGCTTAGGTTCTCTCTCCTACGAGCAGTACTTC. Translated: CASSLGSLSYEQYF. The rearrangement uses TRBV7-2 and TRBJ2-7; D not certain. The CDR3 runs 14 residues. The germline gives CDR1 SGHTA, CDR2 FQGNSA. Deletions cut 1 base from V and 0 bases from J, with 7 bases between.

The chain combines TRBV7-9 with TRBJ2-2; 8 bases match TRBD1. J lost 3 bases, V lost 2 bases, and 2 bases had no gene match. Germline lookup yields CDR1 SEHNR and CDR2 FQNEAQ (reference sequence). The CDR3 sequence is 15 residues long. CDR3 amino acids: CASSLTDRDTGELFF. DNA of the CDR3: TGTGCCAGCAGCTTAACGGACAGGGACACCGGGGAGCTGTTTTTT.

A few counts support this clone. J is TRBJ2-5 and V is TRBV2; 12 bases map to TRBD2. V dropped 5 bases and J dropped 5; count of bases not matched to a gene: 3. The CDR3 contains 14 residues. Germline V gene sequence: CDR1 SNHLY, CDR2 FYNNEI. In nucleotides, the CDR3 is TGTGCCAGCAGTAACGGACTAGCGGGGGAGACCCAGTACTTC. Translation gives CASSNGLAGETQYF.

V usage is TRBV6-5 and J usage is TRBJ1-2, with D hard to call. There are 13 residues in the CDR3. Looked up from germline, CDR1 is MNHEY and CDR2 is SVGAGI. Trimming left V 7 bases short and J 10 bases short, with 19 bases between. CDR3 nucleotides: TGTGCCAGCACCCAGCGGAGAGGGTGGGACTACACCTTC. Translation: CASTQRRGWDYTF.

The chain employs TRBV6-6 and TRBJ2-7, with TRBD2 as a possible D gene (5 bases). CDR3 size: 14 residues. V was cut by 6 bases and J by 2 bases, with 14 bases left in between. Germline CDR1 MNHNY, CDR2 SVGAGI (reference sequence). DNA for the CDR3: TGTGCCAGCAGAGAGGCTAGCCCAACCTACGAGCAGTACTTC. Its protein product is CASREASPTYEQYF.